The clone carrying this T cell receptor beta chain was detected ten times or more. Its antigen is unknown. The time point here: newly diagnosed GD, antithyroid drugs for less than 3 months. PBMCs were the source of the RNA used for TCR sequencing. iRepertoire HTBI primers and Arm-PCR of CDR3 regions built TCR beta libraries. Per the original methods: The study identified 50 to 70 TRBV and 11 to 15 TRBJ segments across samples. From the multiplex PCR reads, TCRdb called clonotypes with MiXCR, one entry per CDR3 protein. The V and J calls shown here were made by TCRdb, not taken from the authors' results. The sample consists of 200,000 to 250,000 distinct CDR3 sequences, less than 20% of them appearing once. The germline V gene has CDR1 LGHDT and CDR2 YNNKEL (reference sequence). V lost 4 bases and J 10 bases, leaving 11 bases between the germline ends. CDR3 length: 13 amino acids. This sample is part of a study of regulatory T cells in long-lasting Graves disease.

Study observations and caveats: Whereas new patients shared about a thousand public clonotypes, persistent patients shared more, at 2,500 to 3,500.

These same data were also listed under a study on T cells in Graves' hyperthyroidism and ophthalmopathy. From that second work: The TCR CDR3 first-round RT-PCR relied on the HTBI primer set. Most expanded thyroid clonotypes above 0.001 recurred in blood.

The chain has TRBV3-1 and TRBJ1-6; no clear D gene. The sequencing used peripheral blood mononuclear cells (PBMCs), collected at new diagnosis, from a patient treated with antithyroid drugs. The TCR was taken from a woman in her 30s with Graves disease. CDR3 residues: CASSPFSGSPLHF. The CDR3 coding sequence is TGTGCCAGCAGCCCCTTTTCCGGGTCACCCCTCCACTTT. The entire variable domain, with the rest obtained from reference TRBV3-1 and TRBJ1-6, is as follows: DTAVSQTPKYLVTQMGNDKSIKCEQNLGHDTMYWYKQDSKKFLKIMFSYNNKELIINETVPNRFSPKSPDKAHLNLHINSLELGDSAVYFCASSPFSGSPLHFGNGTRLTVT.